This TCR beta chain derives from a study of T cell responses to AZD1222 COVID-19 vaccine. Study conclusions and caveats: Spike-wide coverage was observed for vaccine-associated CD4 TCRs, with dominant responses at 160-218 and 743-854. Compared with day 0, the breadth and depth of the Spike-specific TCR repertoire rose significantly after two doses of AZD1222. Mostly white British, mostly female donors; authors suggested clonal diversity may be underestimated.

Concerning this clone: The antigen is undetermined.

TCRdb keeps only in-frame clones here, not all; method: immunoSEQ multiplex PCR. The sample lists 150,000 to 180,000 clones; 90% were seen once. The CDR3 is 17 residues long. The sequencing used peripheral blood, collected on day 0 of AZD1222 vaccination. The chain couples TRBV21-1 to TRBJ1-5; the table's D call TRBD1 went unverified against the DNA. TRBV21-1 counts as a pseudogene. This TCR came from an adult in good health. CDR3 DNA: TGTGCCAGCAGCAAAGCCGGACAGGCAAATAGCAATCAGCCCCAGCATTTT. It translates to CASSKAGQANSNQPQHF.